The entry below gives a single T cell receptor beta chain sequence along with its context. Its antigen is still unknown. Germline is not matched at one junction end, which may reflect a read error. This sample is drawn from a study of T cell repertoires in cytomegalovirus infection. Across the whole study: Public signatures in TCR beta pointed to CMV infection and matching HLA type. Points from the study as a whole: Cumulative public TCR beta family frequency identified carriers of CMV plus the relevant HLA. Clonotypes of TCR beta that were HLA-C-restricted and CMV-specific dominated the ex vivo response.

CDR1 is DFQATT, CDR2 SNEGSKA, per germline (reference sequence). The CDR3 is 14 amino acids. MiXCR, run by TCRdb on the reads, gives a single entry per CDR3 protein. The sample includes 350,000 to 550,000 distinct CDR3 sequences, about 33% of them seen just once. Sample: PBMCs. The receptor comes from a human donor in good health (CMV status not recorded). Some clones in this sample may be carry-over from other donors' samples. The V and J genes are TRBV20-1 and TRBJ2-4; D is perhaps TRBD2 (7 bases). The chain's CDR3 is CSSRGGGPGNIQYF. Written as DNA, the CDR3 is TGCAGTTCTAGAGGGGGGGGGCCTGGAAACATTCAGTACTTC.